This T cell receptor beta chain was sequenced for a study of cytomegalovirus exposure and HLA in healthy donors. In the study overall: Among about 400 genotyped donors, around 80% fell in the Caucasian-associated ancestry cluster.

In the PCR, 60 Vbeta and 13 Jbeta primers were used. This table comes from immunoSEQ multiplex PCR, and its TCRdb copy is limited to in-frame clones, with some not included. The table lists about 260,000 clones, 84% of them singletons. The CDR3 extends over 16 amino acids. The germline V and J ends were trimmed by 2 bases and 6 bases, with 19 bases remaining between them. The V gene's germline CDR1 is SGHTA and CDR2 FQGNSA. Whole-study results and caveats: Most CMV-associated TCR beta chains appeared HLA-restricted in a later analysis.

Of note for this clone: Antigen unknown.

The V call is TRBV7-2, the J call TRBJ1-1; D not certain. The source is a woman aged 40 to 50 in good health and CMV-seropositive. The specimen sequenced was PBMCs. The CDR3 region is CASSLIPTTTIAEAFF. In DNA form, the CDR3 reads TGTGCCAGCAGCTTAATACCCACGACAACAATCGCTGAAGCTTTCTTT. Full variable domain (missing parts from reference TRBV7-2 and TRBJ1-1): GAGVSQSPSNKVTEKGKDVELRCDPISGHTALYWYRQSLGQGLEFLIYFQGNSAPDKSGLPSDRFSAERTGGSVSTLTIQRTQQEDSAVYLCASSLIPTTTIAEAFFGQGTRLTVV.